These 17 T cell receptor beta chains share one sample of origin, sequenced in a study of cytomegalovirus exposure and HLA in healthy donors. Both 60 Vbeta primers and 13 Jbeta primers went into the PCR. Here immunoSEQ multiplex PCR was the method, and the copy in TCRdb shows in-frame clones only, minus some. Of 100,000 to 150,000 clones listed, about 74% are singletons. Specimen: PBMCs. The receptors originated from a woman aged 45-60 years in good health and CMV-seropositive.

This chain uses TRBV9 with TRBJ1-1, with D perhaps matching TRBD1 (6 bases). CDR3 length: 16 amino acids. V was clipped by 4 bases and J by 5 bases, with 21 bases between them. Per the germline V gene, CDR1 is SGDLS and CDR2 is YYNGEE. The CDR3 sequence is CASSPLGDKVWTEAFF. CDR3 bases: TGTGCCAGCAGCCCCCTGGGGGACAAGGTGTGGACTGAAGCTTTCTTT.

The gene calls are TRBV15 and TRBJ2-7; 7 bases line up with TRBD2. Per the germline V gene, CDR1 is LNHNV and CDR2 is YYDKDF (reference sequence). There are 16 residues in the CDR3. Germline trimming cut 1 base from V and 5 bases from J; bases unmatched to any gene: 11. CDR3 sequence: CATSRGSGGRGNEQYF. In DNA form, the CDR3 reads TGTGCCACCAGCAGAGGGTCGGGAGGTCGGGGAAACGAGCAGTACTTC.

The chain combines TRBV2 with TRBJ2-4, with 9 positions matching TRBD1. V shed 3 bases and J 12 bases; nucleotides not matched to a gene: 12. CDR3 length equals 15 residues. Germline V gives CDR1 SNHLY, CDR2 FYNNEI. The CDR3 DNA is TGTGCCAGCAGTGAGACGGCATCGGGACAGGGTTCTCAGTACTTC. Residues: CASSETASGQGSQYF.

This sequence joins TRBV2 and TRBJ2-7; D gene ambiguous. Between the trimmed V and J ends, which lost 8 bases and 7 bases, there was a span of 12 bases. CDR1 is SNHLY and CDR2 is FYNNEI in the germline V gene. The CDR3 sequence is 11 residues long. In DNA form, the CDR3 reads TGTGCCAGCTCATATACTTTAGAGCAGTACTTC. Translation gives CASSYTLEQYF.

V gene TRBV10-1 combines with J gene TRBJ2-3, with 11 nucleotides matching TRBD2. The CDR3 consists of 13 residues. CDR1 and CDR2 from the germline V gene are WNHNN and SYGVQD (reference sequence). The trim removed 7 bases at V and 6 bases at J, leaving 3 bases unmatched. CDR3 in DNA: TGCGCCAGCAATAGCGGGGGGGCCGATACGCAGTATTTT. The encoded protein is CASNSGGADTQYF.

This clone has only one observation. This rearrangement joins TRBV18 to TRBJ1-3; perhaps TRBD1 as D (6 bases). Trimming removed 2 bases at V and 0 bases at J, with 17 bases between. The CDR3 consists of 18 residues. CDR1 KGHSH and CDR2 LQKENI come from the germline V gene. CDR3 sequence (DNA): TGTGCCAGCTCACCAGCCAGGACAGTCTCATTCTCTGGAAACACCATATATTTT. It codes for CASSPARTVSFSGNTIYF.

The chain links TRBV7-9 to TRBJ2-7, with D possibly TRBD2 on 6 matching bases. CDR3 length: 16 residues. In germline, CDR1 is SEHNR, CDR2 FQNEAQ (reference sequence). The germline V and J ends were trimmed by 5 bases and 2 bases, with 19 bases remaining between them. The CDR3 loop is CASSGTGGVLTYEQYF. The CDR3 bases are TGTGCCAGCAGCGGAACGGGCGGGGTACTGACCTACGAGCAGTACTTC.

The rearrangement joins TRBV10-1 to TRBJ2-3, with 13 bases aligning to TRBD2. V lost 0 bases, J lost 6 bases, and 3 bases stayed unmatched. Looked up from germline, CDR1 is WNHNN and CDR2 is SYGVQD (reference sequence). The length of the CDR3 is 16 residues. The CDR3 is CASSESVTSGGDTQYF. The CDR3 nucleotides read TGCGCCAGCAGTGAGTCGGTGACTAGCGGGGGGGATACGCAGTATTTT.

The chain carries TRBV28 and TRBJ1-4; 9 nucleotides align to TRBD1. This CDR3 is 14 amino acids long. Trimming cost V 6 bases and J 8 bases; bases outside gene matches: 7. CDR1 and CDR2 from the germline V gene are MDHEN and SYDVKM. Here the CDR3 reads CASRTGQGGEKLFF. The CDR3 DNA follows: TGTGCCAGCAGAACGGGACAGGGCGGCGAAAAACTGTTTTTT. Based on the CDR3 plus reference TRBV28 and TRBJ1-4, the full variable domain is DVKVTQSSRYLVKRTGEKVFLECVQDMDHENMFWYRQDPGLGLRLIYFSYDVKMKEKGDIPEGYSVSREKKERFSLILESASTNQTSMYLCASRTGQGGEKLFFGSGTQLSVL.

CDR3 amino acids: CASSAGLDRGEYEQYF. CDR3 coding DNA: TGTGCCAGCAGCGCCGGCTTGGACAGGGGCGAGTACGAGCAGTACTTC. V and J are TRBV9 and TRBJ2-7; 9 bases fit TRBD1. The junction had 11 bases not matched to a gene; V was cut back by 3 bases and J by 4 bases. This CDR3 has 16 residues. CDR1 SGDLS and CDR2 YYNGEE come from the germline V gene. Combining the CDR3 with reference TRBV9 and TRBJ2-7 gives the whole variable domain DSGVTQTPKHLITATGQRVTLRCSPRSGDLSVYWYQQSLDQGLQFLIQYYNGEERAKGNILERFSAQQFPDLHSELNLSSLELGDSALYFCASSAGLDRGEYEQYFGPGTRLTVT.

In its sample, this clone was seen once. In the same sample, other DNA sequences code for this CDR3. The chain has TRBV7-9 and TRBJ2-3; no definite D call. V gave up 1 base and J gave up 6 bases, with 5 bases separating them. This CDR3 has 12 amino acids. CDR1 SEHNR and CDR2 FQNEAQ come from the germline V gene (reference sequence). The CDR3 DNA is TGTGCCAGCAGCTTAGGGGCGGATACGCAGTATTTT. It is translated as CASSLGADTQYF.

CDR3 amino acids: CATTITGITGELFF. CDR3 bases: TGTGCCACAACAATTACAGGGATCACCGGGGAGCTGTTTTTT. V usage is TRBV6-1 and J usage is TRBJ2-2; tentative D call: TRBD1 (6 bases). Trimming shortened V by 10 bases and J by 4 bases, and 16 bases separated the two germline ends. Germline V gene lookup returns CDR1 MNHNS and CDR2 SASEGT. The CDR3 is 14 amino acids.

V gene TRBV7-6 combines with J gene TRBJ2-1, with 10 bases identical to TRBD2. Germline V lookup: CDR1 SGHVS, CDR2 FNYEAQ. The CDR3 runs 15 residues. V shed 5 bases, J shed 4 bases, and the junction held 5 bases outside the gene matches. CDR3 sequence (DNA): TGTGCCAGCAGCCTAAAGCGGGGGGGTTACAATGAGCAGTTCTTC. Its translation: CASSLKRGGYNEQFF.

The chain has TRBV20-1 and TRBJ1-1; D is possibly TRBD1 (5 bases). The germline gives CDR1 DFQATT, CDR2 SNEGSKA (reference sequence). With 7 bases removed from V and 11 bases from J, the gap between germline ends came to 14 bases. The CDR3 runs 10 residues. The CDR3 coding sequence is TGCAGTGTAACCAGGGTGGGTGCTTTCTTT. Translated: CSVTRVGAFF.

The genes are TRBV27 and TRBJ2-2; no clear D gene. This CDR3 is 14 amino acids long. V was clipped by 8 bases and J by 0 bases, with 10 bases between them. Per germline, CDR1 MNHEY and CDR2 SMNVEV (reference sequence). As DNA, the CDR3 is TGTGCCAGCTGTAGCCGCGCGAACACCGGGGAGCTGTTTTTT. It encodes CASCSRANTGELFF.

This clone was recorded a few times. The chain joins TRBV9 to TRBJ2-1; weak D call: TRBD2 (5 bases). Trimming removed 5 bases at V and 8 bases at J, with 17 bases between. This CDR3 has 14 residues. CDR1 and CDR2 from the germline V gene are SGDLS and YYNGEE. The CDR3 sequence is CASSEGRFYDEQFF. The CDR3 DNA reads as TGTGCCAGCAGTGAGGGCCGTTTCTATGATGAGCAGTTCTTC.

The J gene is TRBJ2-5, the V gene TRBV7-7; D is unresolved. Trimming stripped 1 base from V and 1 base from J, with 13 bases between. The germline V gene encodes CDR1 SSHAT and CDR2 FNYEAQ (reference sequence). This CDR3 region has 16 residues. In DNA, the CDR3 is TGTGCCAGCAGCTTAGATTTAGGTAGCCCCCAAGAGACCCAGTACTTC. Translated: CASSLDLGSPQETQYF.